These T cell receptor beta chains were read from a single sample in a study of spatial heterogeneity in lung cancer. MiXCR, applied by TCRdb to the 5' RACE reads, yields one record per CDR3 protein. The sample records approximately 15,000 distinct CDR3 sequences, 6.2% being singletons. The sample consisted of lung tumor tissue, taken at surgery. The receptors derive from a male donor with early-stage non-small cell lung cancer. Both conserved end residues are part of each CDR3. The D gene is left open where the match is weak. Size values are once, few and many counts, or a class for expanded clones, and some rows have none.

DNA: TGCGCCAGCAGCTTCTCAGGGACTGAAGCTTTCTTT
CDR3: CASSFSGTEAFF
length: 12
D: .
size: many
J: TRBJ1-1
V: TRBV5-1

DNA: TGTGCCAGTAGTAGTTCGACAGGGATGAAGACCCAGTACTTC
CDR3: CASSSSTGMKTQYF
length: 14
D: TRBD1
size: many
J: TRBJ2-5
V: TRBV19

DNA: TGCGCCAGCAGCAGCCAAGATGTGGAGGACACGAACACTGAAGCTTTCTTT
CDR3: CASSSQDVEDTNTEAFF
length: 17
D: .
size: many
J: TRBJ1-1
V: TRBV4-1

DNA: TGTGCCAGCAGCTTAGCGGGAGGGGCAGATACGCAGTATTTT
CDR3: CASSLAGGADTQYF
length: 14
D: TRBD2
size: many
J: TRBJ2-3
V: TRBV12-3/TRBV12-4

DNA: TGTGCCAGCTCACAGACAGTCCCTACCTATGGCTACACCTTC
CDR3: CASSQTVPTYGYTF
length: 14
D: .
size: .
J: TRBJ1-2
V: TRBV18

DNA: TGCGCCACCAAAAGGGGGGACACCCCGGGGTACACTGAAGCTTTCTTT
CDR3: CATKRGDTPGYTEAFF
length: 16
D: .
size: many
J: TRBJ1-1
V: TRBV4-1

DNA: TGTGCCAGCAGTTTAAGCTCGGCTAGCGGGGATAGGGATACGCAGTATTTT
CDR3: CASSLSSASGDRDTQYF
length: 17
D: TRBD2
size: many
J: TRBJ2-3
V: TRBV12-3/TRBV12-4

DNA: TGCGCCAGCAGCATCTCCGGACAGCTCTACGAGCAGTACTTC
CDR3: CASSISGQLYEQYF
length: 14
D: .
size: many
J: TRBJ2-7
V: TRBV5-1

DNA: TGTGCCAGCAGCCAAGTTAGCGAGGGGCCTGAAGCTTTCTTT
CDR3: CASSQVSEGPEAFF
length: 14
D: .
size: many
J: TRBJ1-1
V: TRBV4-2

DNA: TGCGCCAGCAGCCCCGGTAGGGGCGGGGGTTACAATGAGCAGTTCTTC
CDR3: CASSPGRGGGYNEQFF
length: 16
D: TRBD2
size: medium-sized
J: TRBJ2-1
V: TRBV4-1

DNA: TGTGCCAGCACCCAAGCGGGGTCCAAAAACATTCAGTACTTC
CDR3: CASTQAGSKNIQYF
length: 14
D: TRBD2
size: many
J: TRBJ2-4
V: TRBV11-2

DNA: TGCAGCGTTGAACCGGGAGGCGGGGAGACCCAGTACTTC
CDR3: CSVEPGGGETQYF
length: 13
D: TRBD2
size: many
J: TRBJ2-5
V: TRBV29-1

DNA: TGTGCCAGCAGCTTACGGGTCGACCGGAGCACAGATACGCAGTATTTT
CDR3: CASSLRVDRSTDTQYF
length: 16
D: .
size: medium-sized
J: TRBJ2-3
V: TRBV13

DNA: TGTGCCAGCAGAACCAGCGGGGGCTCCTACAATGAGCAGTTCTTC
CDR3: CASRTSGGSYNEQFF
length: 15
D: TRBD2
size: many
J: TRBJ2-1
V: TRBV11-2

DNA: TGTGCCAGCAGGCTCCGGTCCGGCGGTGAAGCTTTCTTT
CDR3: CASRLRSGGEAFF
length: 13
D: .
size: many
J: TRBJ1-1
V: TRBV6-5

DNA: TGTGCCAGCAGCTTAGGAGTGTCCTATGGCTACACCTTC
CDR3: CASSLGVSYGYTF
length: 13
D: .
size: many
J: TRBJ1-2
V: TRBV7-6

DNA: TGTGCCAGCAGTTTACACGAGGACAATGAAAAACTGTTTTTT
CDR3: CASSLHEDNEKLFF
length: 14
D: .
size: few
J: TRBJ1-4
V: TRBV28

DNA: TGTGCCAGCACCCTCACAGGGGGAGGACAGCCCCAGCATTTT
CDR3: CASTLTGGGQPQHF
length: 14
D: TRBD1
size: medium-sized
J: TRBJ1-5
V: TRBV28

DNA: TGTGCCAGCAGAAACGGACTAGCGGATTACCGCGGTTCCTACAATGAGCAGTTCTTC
CDR3: CASRNGLADYRGSYNEQFF
length: 19
D: TRBD2
size: many
J: TRBJ2-1
V: TRBV12-3/TRBV12-4

DNA: TGTGCCAGCAGCCCACCGATCGGCCAGCGGGCTCGCAATGAGCAGTTCTTC
CDR3: CASSPPIGQRARNEQFF
length: 17
D: .
size: .
J: TRBJ2-1
V: TRBV14

DNA: TGTGCCAGCAGTCTAACCGGGACTACATACTATGGCTACACCTTC
CDR3: CASSLTGTTYYGYTF
length: 15
D: .
size: many
J: TRBJ1-2
V: TRBV25-1

DNA: TGCAGTGCCCGACTAAATCCCTACGAGCAGTACTTC
CDR3: CSARLNPYEQYF
length: 12
D: .
size: many
J: TRBJ2-7
V: TRBV20-1

DNA: TGTGCCAGCAGTGAACAGGGGGAAACGGGCGAGCAGTACTTC
CDR3: CASSEQGETGEQYF
length: 14
D: TRBD1
size: many
J: TRBJ2-7
V: TRBV12-3/TRBV12-4

DNA: TGTGCCAGCAGCCCTGGACAGCACTGGGATTCACCCCTCCACTTT
CDR3: CASSPGQHWDSPLHF
length: 15
D: .
size: few
J: TRBJ1-6
V: TRBV5-5

DNA: TGCGCCAGCAGGGCTACTCCGAGCAACACTGAAGCTTTCTTT
CDR3: CASRATPSNTEAFF
length: 14
D: .
size: many
J: TRBJ1-1
V: TRBV5-1

DNA: TGCAGTGCTAGAGATCTACGGGGTTTTGACACTGAAGCTTTCTTT
CDR3: CSARDLRGFDTEAFF
length: 15
D: .
size: medium-sized
J: TRBJ1-1
V: TRBV20-1

DNA: TGTGCCACATCTCGGACCTTCACAGATACGCAGTATTTT
CDR3: CATSRTFTDTQYF
length: 13
D: .
size: many
J: TRBJ2-3
V: TRBV24-1

DNA: TGTGCCAGCTCCGCGTTTAGCGGGTCAATGGATACGCAGTATTTT
CDR3: CASSAFSGSMDTQYF
length: 15
D: TRBD2
size: many
J: TRBJ2-3
V: TRBV18

DNA: TGTGCCAGCAGCCGGGGACAGGCGTGGGATGAGCAGTTCTTC
CDR3: CASSRGQAWDEQFF
length: 14
D: TRBD1
size: medium-sized
J: TRBJ2-1
V: TRBV7-8